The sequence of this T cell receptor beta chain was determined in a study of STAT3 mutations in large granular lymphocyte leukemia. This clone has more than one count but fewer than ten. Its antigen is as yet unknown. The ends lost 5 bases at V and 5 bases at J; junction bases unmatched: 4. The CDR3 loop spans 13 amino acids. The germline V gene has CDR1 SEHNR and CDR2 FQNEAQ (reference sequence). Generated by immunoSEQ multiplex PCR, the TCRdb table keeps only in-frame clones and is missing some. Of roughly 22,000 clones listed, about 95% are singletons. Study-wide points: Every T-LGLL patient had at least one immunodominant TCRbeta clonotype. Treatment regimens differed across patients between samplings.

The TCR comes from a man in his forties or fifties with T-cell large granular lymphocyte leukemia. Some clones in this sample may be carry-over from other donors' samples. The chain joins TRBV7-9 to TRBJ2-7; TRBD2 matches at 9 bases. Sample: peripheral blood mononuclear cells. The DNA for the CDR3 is TGTGCCAGCAGCCCCTGGACTAGCGACGAGCAGTACTTC. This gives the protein CASSPWTSDEQYF.